Shown below are 6 T cell receptor beta chains from a single sample sequenced in a study of blood T cells in healthy people across ages. With a J-beta primer mix and a sample-barcoded 5' primer, a second PCR ran about 6 to 11 cycles. One entry per CDR3 protein results from TCRdb running MiXCR on the 5' RACE reads. The table lists fewer than 800,000 distinct CDR3 sequences, approximately 25% of them singletons. The same sample was also studied in work on T cells of mothers and their children.

The sequencing input was blood. These receptors all come from a boy under 18 in good health.

The genes are TRBV6-1 and TRBJ1-1; D is uncertain. Germline loops: CDR1 MNHNS, CDR2 SASEGT. The V end lost 4 bases, the J end lost 6 bases, and 12 bases lay between the germline ends. The CDR3 contains 13 residues. The CDR3 DNA follows: TGTGCCAGCAGTGTTATAGGGATTTCTGAAGCTTTCTTT. Translation gives CASSVIGISEAFF.

This clonotype showed up just a few times. V is TRBV20-1 and J is TRBJ2-5; 9 bases match TRBD1. Germline assignment: CDR1 DFQATT and CDR2 SNEGSKA (reference sequence). V was clipped by 0 bases and J by 5 bases; unmatched bases: 7. The CDR3 is 15 residues long. CDR3 sequence: CSARDRDRAWETQYF. The CDR3 coding sequence is TGCAGTGCTAGAGATAGGGACAGGGCTTGGGAGACCCAGTACTTC.

This chain uses TRBV9 with TRBJ2-5, with 9 bases aligning to TRBD1. From germline, CDR1 is SGDLS and CDR2 YYNGEE. This CDR3 has 13 amino acids. The V segment lost 3 bases and the J segment 5 bases; nucleotides outside the gene matches: 2. The CDR3 DNA reads as TGTGCCAGCAGCGGGGACAGGGTTGAGACCCAGTACTTC. Its translation: CASSGDRVETQYF. Filled out from reference TRBV9 and TRBJ2-5, the complete variable domain reads DSGVTQTPKHLITATGQRVTLRCSPRSGDLSVYWYQQSLDQGLQFLIQYYNGEERAKGNILERFSAQQFPDLHSELNLSSLELGDSALYFCASSGDRVETQYFGPGTRLLVL.

The chain is built from TRBV10-3 and TRBJ2-5; 11 bases are shared with TRBD2. The DNA matches TRBJ2-1 better at its end, which makes the J call doubtful. CDR1 ENHRY and CDR2 SYGVKD come from the germline V gene. The CDR3 has 17 residues. The DNA of the CDR3 is TGTGCCATCACCCCCGGGACTAGCGGACAACCTCTCAATGAGCAGTTCTTC. Protein product: CAITPGTSGQPLNEQFF.

The V and J genes are TRBV27 and TRBJ2-1; 12 bases match TRBD2. The V and J ends lost 4 bases and 1 base, in that order; junction bases with no gene match: 5. Germline CDR1 is MNHEY and CDR2 is SMNVEV (reference sequence). This CDR3 has 17 amino acids. CDR3 residues: CASSSLTSGGSYNEQFF. CDR3 sequence (DNA): TGTGCCAGCAGTTCGCTGACTAGCGGGGGTTCCTACAATGAGCAGTTCTTC.

V usage is TRBV4-1 and J usage is TRBJ2-5, with D maybe TRBD1 (7 bases). Germline V gene data show CDR1 as MGHRA and CDR2 as YSYEKL. V gave up 4 bases and J gave up 2 bases, with 14 bases separating them. CDR3 size: 15 residues. This chain's CDR3 is CASSPNPGGQETQYF. The CDR3 DNA is TGCGCCAGCAGCCCAAACCCAGGGGGGCAAGAGACCCAGTACTTC.